These 22 T cell receptor beta chains were sequenced from one sample in a study of response to subunit inactivated influenza vaccine. TCRdb reanalysed the RT-PCR reads using MiXCR and keeps one entry per CDR3 protein. The sample comprises approximately 530,000 distinct CDR3 sequences, 6% to 9% of which are singletons, and roughly 13% rests with the top ten. Sample: PBMCs from blood, taken roughly 24 months after vaccination. The receptors stem from a man aged 45-69 years who received an inactivated influenza vaccine.

The chain employs TRBV6-5 and TRBJ2-7; TRBD2 matches at 11 bases. Germline V gene lookup returns CDR1 MNHEY and CDR2 SVGAGI. V shed 0 bases, J shed 2 bases, and the junction held 6 bases outside the gene matches. This CDR3 spans 17 amino acids. The CDR3 DNA follows: TGTGCCAGCAGTTACTCTATCCTAGCGGGAGGTACCTACGAGCAGTACTTC. It translates to CASSYSILAGGTYEQYF.

CDR3 bases: TGCAGTGCTCAGAAACAGGCTAGCAATCAGCCCCAGCATTTT. Translation gives CSAQKQASNQPQHF. The chain carries TRBV20-1 and TRBJ1-5; TRBD1 is a possible D gene (5 bases). CDR3 size: 14 residues. The germline V gene has CDR1 DFQATT and CDR2 SNEGSKA (reference sequence). Trimming removed 5 bases from V and 0 bases from J, with 11 bases in between.

For the CDR3, the DNA is TGTGCCAGCAGTCCGCTGAGCGGGAGGGCCTCAAGTGAGCAGTTCTTC. It specifies CASSPLSGRASSEQFF. This chain links TRBV6-2 or TRBV6-3 with TRBJ2-1; 10 positions match TRBD2. CDR3 length: 16 residues. Germline assignment: CDR1 MNHEY and CDR2 SVGEGT. V shed 5 bases and J 9 bases; nucleotides not matched to a gene: 13.

With respect to this clonotype: A much larger clone is a single base away; this may be a read error. V gene TRBV11-2 combines with J gene TRBJ2-1; 7 nucleotides agree with TRBD2. Germline lookup yields CDR1 SGHAT and CDR2 FQNNGV. The CDR3 consists of 16 residues. In nucleotides, the CDR3 is TGTGCCAGCAACTTAGCGGGTCTAGCGGTCTACAATGAGCAGTTCTTC. Protein sequence: CASNLAGLAVYNEQFF.

This clonotype appeared a few times. J is TRBJ1-2 and V is TRBV4-3; D ambiguous. This CDR3 has 16 amino acids. Germline-derived CDR1 and CDR2 are LGHNA and YSLEER. Deletions cut 1 base from V and 0 bases from J, with 12 bases between. DNA of the CDR3: TGCGCCAGCAGCCAAGTCGAACGGGTCGCTAACTATGGCTACACCTTC. The encoded protein is CASSQVERVANYGYTF.

This clonotype was counted at least ten times. This chain links TRBV11-3 with TRBJ1-3, with D maybe TRBD1 (6 bases). This CDR3 spans 18 amino acids. V lost 5 bases and J 2 bases, leaving 22 bases between the germline ends. Germline assignment: CDR1 SGHNT and CDR2 YENEEA. CDR3 sequence: CASSQGTRQLLAGNTIYF. CDR3 in DNA: TGTGCCAGCAGCCAAGGGACACGGCAGCTATTGGCTGGAAACACCATATATTTT.

This chain connects TRBV6-1 to TRBJ2-3; TRBD1 agrees at 9 bases. The germline CDR1 and CDR2 sequences are MNHNS and SASEGT. The CDR3 covers 16 residues. V lost 8 bases and J lost 4; bases outside the gene matches: 13. CDR3 in amino acids: CASRRGRQGGADTQYF. CDR3 bases: TGTGCCAGCCGTAGGGGCCGACAGGGGGGTGCAGATACGCAGTATTTT.

This clonotype was observed at least ten times. The chain carries TRBV7-9 and TRBJ2-1; 11 bases map to TRBD2. This CDR3 comprises 16 residues. V lost 5 bases and J lost 6; bases outside the gene matches: 9. CDR1 SEHNR and CDR2 FQNEAQ come from the germline V gene (reference sequence). The CDR3 bases are TGTGCCAGCAGCAATAGCGGGAGGGCCGTTGGCAATGAGCAGTTCTTC. The encoded protein is CASSNSGRAVGNEQFF.

Concerning this clonotype itself: One end of the junction does not line up with germline, which may come from a read error. The CDR3 protein is CACSQDRVGWEGQETQYF. The CDR3 DNA reads TGTGCCTGCAGCCAAGATCGGGTTGGCTGGGAGGGCCAAGAGACCCAGTACTTC. This chain connects TRBV3-1 to TRBJ2-5, with TRBD2 matching 7 bases. In germline, CDR1 is LGHDT, CDR2 YNNKEL (reference sequence). This CDR3 has 18 amino acids.

The chain couples TRBV7-9 to TRBJ2-3, with 8 positions matching TRBD2. Germline CDR1 and CDR2: SEHNR and FQNEAQ (reference sequence). With 6 bases clipped from V and 6 bases from J, the junction kept 14 bases outside the gene matches. CDR3 length: 16 residues. The CDR3 DNA sequence: TGTGCCAGCAGACATAATCCGGGACTAGGGGTGGATACGCAGTATTTT. It specifies CASRHNPGLGVDTQYF.

The genes are TRBV27 and TRBJ1-2; D unresolved. The CDR3 is 15 amino acids. The germline V gene has CDR1 MNHEY and CDR2 SMNVEV (reference sequence). V lost 0 bases and J lost 4, with 12 bases in between. The CDR3 DNA follows: TGTGCCAGCAGTTTATCGTCTCAGAGCAGCTATGGCTACACCTTC. Translating gives CASSLSSQSSYGYTF.

V is TRBV6-1 and J is TRBJ1-5, with D perhaps matching TRBD1 (6 bases). The CDR3 extends over 14 amino acids. The germline V and J ends were trimmed by 7 bases and 0 bases, with 10 bases remaining between them. Germline V gene data show CDR1 as MNHNS and CDR2 as SASEGT. The CDR3 loop reads CASTRGLSNQPQHF. CDR3 coding DNA: TGTGCCAGCACCCGGGGGCTTAGCAATCAGCCCCAGCATTTT.

This clonotype was detected only a few times. The chain couples TRBV29-1 to TRBJ2-3, with D perhaps TRBD1 (5 bases). CDR3 size: 13 residues. Germline lookup yields CDR1 SQVTM and CDR2 ANQGSEA. V gave up 4 bases and J gave up 2 bases, with 10 bases separating them. The chain's CDR3 is CSVGGHITDTQYF. CDR3 in DNA: TGCAGCGTTGGAGGACACATCACAGATACGCAGTATTTT.

The rearrangement joins TRBV10-3 to TRBJ2-5, with TRBD1 matching 9 bases. This CDR3 contains 15 residues. In germline, CDR1 is ENHRY, CDR2 SYGVKD. V shed 3 bases and J 3 bases; nucleotides not matched to a gene: 5. The CDR3 region is CAISDFGQGKETQYF. The CDR3 DNA reads as TGTGCCATCAGTGACTTCGGACAGGGGAAAGAGACCCAGTACTTC.

The chain is built from TRBV7-2 and TRBJ2-3; 10 bases are a match to TRBD2. The J segment lost 4 bases and the V segment lost 1 base, leaving 5 bases of the junction unmatched. Germline loops: CDR1 SGHTA, CDR2 FQGNSA. This CDR3 is built from 16 residues. CDR3 sequence (DNA): TGTGCCAGCAGCTTAGAGCCAGCGGGAGGGGCAGATACGCAGTATTTT. This encodes CASSLEPAGGADTQYF.

The chain carries TRBV20-1 and TRBJ1-2; 7 bases are shared with TRBD1. The CDR3 has 14 residues. CDR1 and CDR2 from the germline V gene are DFQATT and SNEGSKA (reference sequence). V lost 4 bases and J lost 2; bases outside the gene matches: 7. This chain's CDR3 is CSATERGPNYGYTF. Here the CDR3 DNA reads TGCAGTGCTACTGAAAGGGGGCCGAACTATGGCTACACCTTC.

This clonotype was observed at least ten times. The gene calls are TRBV12-3 or TRBV12-4 and TRBJ1-2, with 7 bases identical to TRBD1. This CDR3 is built from 17 residues. Trimming removed 5 bases from V and 3 bases from J; junction bases left unmatched: 15. CDR3 DNA sequence: TGTGCCAGCAGTGACAGGGCTTTAATTGGGGAGGACTATGGCTACACCTTC. Translating gives CASSDRALIGEDYGYTF.

In its sample, this clonotype was seen many times. This sequence joins TRBV5-1 and TRBJ2-3, with 12 nucleotides matching TRBD1. The CDR3 spans 14 residues. Trimming removed 7 bases from V and 1 base from J; junction bases left unmatched: 1. The germline gives CDR1 SGHRS, CDR2 YFSETQ. The chain's CDR3 is CASGTGGGTDTQYF. The CDR3 DNA sequence: TGCGCCAGCGGGACAGGGGGCGGCACAGATACGCAGTATTTT.

This clonotype occurred many times. V is TRBV6-1 and J is TRBJ2-1; D remains unclear. The CDR3 spans 19 residues. Per the germline V gene, CDR1 is MNHNS and CDR2 is SASEGT. The V gene lost 5 bases and the J gene lost 1 base, with 24 bases spanning the gap. The CDR3 protein is CASSRYPGSQPRSYNEQFF. DNA of the CDR3: TGTGCCAGCAGTCGATACCCGGGCTCACAGCCTAGGTCCTACAATGAGCAGTTCTTC.

This clonotype has only a few counts. This chain uses TRBV20-1 with TRBJ2-1, with 9 bases matching TRBD2. This CDR3 is 14 amino acids long. Germline CDR1 DFQATT, CDR2 SNEGSKA (reference sequence). The trim removed 3 bases at V and 2 bases at J, leaving 2 bases unmatched. CDR3 in DNA: TGCAGTGCTAGTGCTAGCGGGACCTACAATGAGCAGTTCTTC. Protein sequence: CSASASGTYNEQFF.

This clonotype occurred a few times. This chain connects TRBV20-1 to TRBJ2-4; possibly TRBD2 for D (7 bases). The CDR3 consists of 13 residues. Trimming cost V 1 base and J 9 bases, with 13 bases left between them. Germline CDR1 is DFQATT and CDR2 is SNEGSKA (reference sequence). The CDR3 DNA sequence: TGCAGTGCTAGAGTCGGGGGGCTTGGCATTCAGTACTTC. As protein: CSARVGGLGIQYF.

The rearrangement links TRBV20-1 to TRBJ2-7; possible D gene TRBD2, 5 bases. The CDR3 length is 13 residues. CDR1 DFQATT and CDR2 SNEGSKA come from the germline V gene (reference sequence). V was clipped by 1 base and J by 4 bases, with 11 bases between them. CDR3 in amino acids: CSARGVSEYEQYF. In DNA, the CDR3 is TGCAGTGCTAGAGGGGTTAGCGAGTACGAGCAGTACTTC.